The subject of this entry is one T cell receptor beta chain. The antigen remains undetermined. This specimen comes from a study of T-cell memory formation after mild COVID-19. Overall study: The TCR clusters were mostly specific to one donor. Whole-study results and caveats: Some clones that responded were present in memory (sampled pre-infection), which suggests cross-reactive memory joined. Clones which contracted sat mainly in CM and EM if CD4+, and in EMRA if CD8+.

TCRdb recomputed calls from the 5' RACE reads with MiXCR, one row per CDR3 protein. The sample holds over 450,000 distinct CDR3 sequences, 20% seen once. The sequence was collected from an adult woman who had mild COVID-19 (a few samples of this study predate the infection). Cell type and time point are not known. Sequenced input: PBMCs or a T cell subset sorted from them (not recorded which).

The CDR3 loop reads CASSPGLAQSSYNEQFF. CDR3 in DNA: TGCGCCAGCAGCCCCGGACTAGCACAGAGCTCCTACAATGAGCAGTTCTTC. The chain carries TRBV5-1 and TRBJ2-1, with 8 bases identical to TRBD2. CDR3 size: 17 residues. In germline, CDR1 is SGHRS, CDR2 YFSETQ. Trimming took 4 bases from V and 0 from J; bases not matched to a gene: 9.